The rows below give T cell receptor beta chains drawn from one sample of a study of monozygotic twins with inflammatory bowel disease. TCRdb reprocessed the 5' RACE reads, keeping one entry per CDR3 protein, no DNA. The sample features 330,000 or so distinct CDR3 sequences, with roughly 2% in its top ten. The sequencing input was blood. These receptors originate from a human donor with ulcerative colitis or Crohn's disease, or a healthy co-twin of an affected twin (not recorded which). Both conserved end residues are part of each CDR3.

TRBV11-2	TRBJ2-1	CASKSAGDEQFF
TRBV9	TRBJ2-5	CASSLRQGFQETQYF
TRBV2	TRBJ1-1	CASRDSPGTEAFF
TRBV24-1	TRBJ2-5	CATSRGLAAQYQETQYF
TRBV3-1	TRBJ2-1	CASRQAGGRSYNEQFF
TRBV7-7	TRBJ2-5	CASSAELAVQETQYF
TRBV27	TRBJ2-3	CANLVGLAPPDTQYF
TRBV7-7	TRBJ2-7	CASSLGPSGIYEQYF
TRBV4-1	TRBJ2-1	CASSQETASSSYNEQFF
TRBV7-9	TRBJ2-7	CASSLGDRATYEQYF
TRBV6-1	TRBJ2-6	CATYRGASGANVLTF
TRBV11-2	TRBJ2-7	CASRTALSSYEQYF
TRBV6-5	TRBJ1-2	CASSYSGALRYGYTF
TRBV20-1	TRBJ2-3	CSARDAGRTSTDTQYF
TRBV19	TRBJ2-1	CASAQGPSPYNEQFF
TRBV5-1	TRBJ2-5	CASSLSLRGAQETQYF
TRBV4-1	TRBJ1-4	CASSQEGEKLFF
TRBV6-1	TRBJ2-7	CASSEGWLKWNEQYF
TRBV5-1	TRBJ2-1	CASSLVVQMKNNEQFF
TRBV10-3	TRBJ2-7	CAISESAGGYEQYF
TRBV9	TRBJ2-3	CASSVGLAGEGPDTQYF
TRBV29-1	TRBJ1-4	CSATSGPGSEKLFF
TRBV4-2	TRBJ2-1	CASSQEGAGASYNEQFF
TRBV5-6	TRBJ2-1	CASSWDRVPYNEQFF
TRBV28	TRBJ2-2	CASSMKGLASTGELFF
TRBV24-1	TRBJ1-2	CATSTGDYDGYTF
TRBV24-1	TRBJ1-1	CATSDLNREPTNTEAFF
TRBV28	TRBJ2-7	CASSYGLAGSEGYF
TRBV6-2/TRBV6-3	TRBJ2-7	CASSSRDGGGYEQYF
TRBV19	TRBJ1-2	CASSILRTGNERNYGYTF
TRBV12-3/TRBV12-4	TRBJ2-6	CASSLGQYKGANVLTF
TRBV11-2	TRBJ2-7	CASSFGTSLYEQYF
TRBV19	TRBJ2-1	CAIASMNEQFF
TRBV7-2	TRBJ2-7	CASSFTHYATGDYEQYF
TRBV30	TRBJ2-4	CAWSGAAKNIQYF
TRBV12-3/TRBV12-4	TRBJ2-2	CASSFMEGTGELFF
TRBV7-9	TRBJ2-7	CASNPGALYEQYF
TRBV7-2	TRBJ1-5	CASSLGFGNQPQHF
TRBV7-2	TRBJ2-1	CASSPALGLGYNEQFF
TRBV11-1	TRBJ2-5	CASRPRSRSGEPQQETQYF
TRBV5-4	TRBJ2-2	CASSMDRGRNGELFF
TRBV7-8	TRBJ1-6	CASSLGDHWDSPLHF
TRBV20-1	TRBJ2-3	CSALPGIRSDTQYF
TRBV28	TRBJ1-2	CASRRTGGNYGYTF
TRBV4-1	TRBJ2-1	CASSQEGTRIGNEQFF
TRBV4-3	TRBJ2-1	CASSRGGVSSYNEQFF
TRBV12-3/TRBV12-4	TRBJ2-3	CASSPRTGTTFLGQYF
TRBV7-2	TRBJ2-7	CASSLRQTLYRAEQYF
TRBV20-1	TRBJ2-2	CSAQEGANTGELFF
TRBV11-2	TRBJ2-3	CASRSTDTQYF
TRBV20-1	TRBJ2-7	CSATRQAASYEQYF